The next 14 T cell receptor beta chains were all read from a single sample in a study of T cells in Graves' hyperthyroidism and ophthalmopathy (dated by TCRdb to about 2019). Library preparation was by multiplex PCR. Sequencing was performed on an Illumina HiSeq 2000. Amplification of TCR beta CDR3 regions was carried out from RNA transcripts. The first round of RT-PCR for the TCR CDR3 was performed with the HTBI primer set and the Qiagen OneStep RT-PCR kit. TCRdb passed the public sequencing reads through fastp at Q25 and MiXCR, retaining productive beta sequences. Under each unique CDR3 protein, matching rows form one entry showing the most common genes and DNA. The sample table holds roughly 300,000 distinct CDR3 sequences, of which 14% were seen once. Roughly 25% of the sample lies in the top ten. Input material: blood. These receptors all come from a young woman with Graves' hyperthyroidism.

The chain joins TRBV7-2 to TRBJ2-3, with 7 bases matching TRBD2. Unmatched junction bases numbered 12, after V lost 5 bases and J lost 4 bases. The CDR3 is 16 amino acids. Germline V gives CDR1 SGHTA, CDR2 FQGNSA. In nucleotides, the CDR3 is TGTGCCAGCAGCCTAGGATCTCGGGCGGGAGCAGATACGCAGTATTTT. Translation gives CASSLGSRAGADTQYF. Looking up the rest from reference TRBV7-2 and TRBJ2-3 gives the full variable domain: GAGVSQSPSNKVTEKGKDVELRCDPISGHTALYWYRQSLGQGLEFLIYFQGNSAPDKSGLPSDRFSAERTGGSVSTLTIQRTQQEDSAVYLCASSLGSRAGADTQYFGPGTRLTVL.

V and J are TRBV7-8 and TRBJ1-1; a weak D match, TRBD1 (5 bases). Trimming stripped 7 bases from V and 2 bases from J, with 17 bases between. This CDR3 is 15 amino acids long. CDR1 is SGHVS and CDR2 is FQNEAQ in the germline V gene. CDR3 in amino acids: CASTLWRGSNTEAFF. The CDR3 nucleotides read TGTGCCAGCACCCTGTGGAGGGGCTCAAACACTGAAGCTTTCTTT.

This clonotype was counted ten times or more. The CDR3 loop is CAWSVRQGVSGNTIYF. As DNA, the CDR3 is TGTGCCTGGAGTGTGCGGCAGGGGGTCTCTGGAAACACCATATATTTT. The chain joins TRBV30 to TRBJ1-3, with 7 bases matching TRBD1. The CDR3 spans 16 residues. Germline V gene sequence: CDR1 GTSNPN, CDR2 SVGIG (reference sequence). V trimming: 0 bases; J trimming: 0 bases; junction bases outside the gene matches: 5.

The V gene is TRBV7-9, the J gene TRBJ2-7, with 10 bases identical to TRBD1. Germline V gives CDR1 SEHNR, CDR2 FQNEAQ (reference sequence). There are 15 residues in the CDR3. V was clipped by 3 bases and J by 2 bases; unmatched bases: 4. The CDR3 protein is CASSLGDRGTYEQYF. CDR3 nucleotides: TGTGCCAGCAGCTTGGGGGACAGGGGAACCTACGAGCAGTACTTC.

This clonotype was seen at least ten times. The genes are TRBV6-2 or TRBV6-3 and TRBJ2-5; D gene unclear. V lost 5 bases and J 5 bases, leaving 9 bases between the germline ends. Looked up from germline, CDR1 is MNHEY and CDR2 is SVGEGT. The CDR3 spans 12 residues. The CDR3 loop reads CASSPGWETQYF. The CDR3 DNA sequence: TGTGCCAGCAGTCCAGGATGGGAGACCCAGTACTTC.

This clonotype was counted many times. This chain links TRBV20-1 with TRBJ1-2, with a possible D match to TRBD1 (6 bases). V was cut by 1 base and J by 2 bases, with 20 bases left in between. The CDR3 spans 17 residues. The V gene's germline CDR1 is DFQATT and CDR2 SNEGSKA (reference sequence). CDR3 amino acids: CSARGPGHSLTNYGYTF. The DNA of the CDR3 is TGCAGTGCTAGAGGCCCGGGACATTCCTTAACAAACTATGGCTACACCTTC.

This clonotype was counted many times. This chain uses TRBV5-1 with TRBJ2-1; D is possibly TRBD2 (5 bases). CDR3 length: 16 residues. Looked up from germline, CDR1 is SGHRS and CDR2 is YFSETQ. Trimming took off 0 bases at V and 5 bases at J, with 15 bases between the two ends. The CDR3 nucleotides are TGCGCCAGCAGCTTGGGCGGTACGGGAAACCACAATGAGCAGTTCTTC. Protein product: CASSLGGTGNHNEQFF.

This clonotype showed up just a few times. A single base separates this from a much larger clone, so it may be a read error. Without the conserved terminal phenylalanine or tryptophan, this CDR3 likely stems from a read error. V gene TRBV28 combines with J gene TRBJ1-2; perhaps TRBD1 as D (5 bases). The CDR3 contains 12 residues. Germline CDR1 is MDHEN and CDR2 is SYDVKM. V lost 7 bases and J 6 bases, leaving 12 bases between the germline ends. This CDR3 is CASNRWGDGYTL. The CDR3 DNA reads as TGTGCCAGCAACAGGTGGGGGGATGGCTACACCCTC.

The chain is built from TRBV6-6 and TRBJ2-7; TRBD1 agrees at 8 bases. This CDR3 region has 16 residues. V was clipped by 2 bases and J by 0 bases; unmatched bases: 6. Germline CDR1 reads MNHNY; CDR2 reads SVGAGI (reference sequence). CDR3 DNA: TGTGCCAGCAGTTACCCCCGACAGGGGAGCTCCTACGAGCAGTACTTC. This encodes CASSYPRQGSSYEQYF.

This clonotype was counted a few times. The rearrangement uses TRBV24-1 and TRBJ1-5; D uncertain. The CDR3 covers 20 residues. V lost 8 bases, J lost 2 bases, and 30 bases lay in between. Germline-derived CDR1 and CDR2 are KGHDR and SFDVKD. The CDR3 is CATTPRASAVRGKGNQPQHF. The DNA for the CDR3 is TGTGCCACCACACCCCGCGCAAGCGCCGTGCGAGGTAAGGGCAATCAGCCCCAGCATTTT.

This clonotype turned up a few times. The CDR3 loop reads CAWRQQGALTPEQYF. CDR3 nucleotide sequence: TGTGCCTGGAGGCAACAGGGGGCGCTTACTCCCGAGCAGTACTTC. The gene calls are TRBV30 and TRBJ2-7; TRBD1 matches at 9 bases. The CDR3 loop spans 15 amino acids. Germline assignment: CDR1 GTSNPN and CDR2 SVGIG (reference sequence). With V trimmed by 3 bases and J by 6 bases, 12 bases remained unmatched.

This clonotype was found a few times. V gene TRBV18 combines with J gene TRBJ2-1; a weak D match, TRBD1 (6 bases). This CDR3 region has 16 residues. CDR1 and CDR2 from the germline V gene are KGHSH and LQKENI. Trimming stripped 3 bases from V and 7 bases from J, with 19 bases between. The CDR3 DNA is TGTGCCAGCTCACCCCCAGCGACAGGTTGGGGAAATGAGCAGTTCTTC. Its translation is CASSPPATGWGNEQFF.

The J gene is TRBJ2-1, the V gene TRBV20-1, with D tentatively TRBD2 (7 bases). Germline V CDR1 and CDR2: DFQATT, SNEGSKA (reference sequence). V dropped 6 bases and J dropped 11 bases, with 20 bases sitting between them. This CDR3 region has 13 residues. The chain's CDR3 is CSAPKGERGQQFF. The CDR3 DNA reads TGCAGTGCGCCTAAGGGGGAGCGGGGACAGCAGTTCTTC.

This clonotype was observed a few times. The chain recombines TRBV6-1 with TRBJ1-6, with 7 nucleotides matching TRBD1. Trimming took 6 bases from V and 5 from J; bases not matched to a gene: 10. CDR1 and CDR2 (germline): MNHNS, SASEGT. The CDR3 totals 16 residues. The CDR3 nucleotides are TGTGCCAGCAGGACAGGGCTGGGGACTGATAATTCACCCCTCCACTTT. It encodes CASRTGLGTDNSPLHF.